These T cell receptor beta chains were read from a single sample in a study of graft-versus-host responses after intestinal transplantation. Generated by immunoSEQ multiplex PCR, the TCRdb table keeps only in-frame clones and is missing some. The repertoire includes about 69,000 clones, more than 90% of them detected once, and less than 8% sits in the top ten. Specimen: bone marrow, collected 734 days after intestinal transplantation. These receptors were taken from a human patient who received an intestinal transplant, so some T cells may come from the graft donor. The CDR3 runs from the conserved cysteine through the conserved F or W. D genes are given only for firm matches. Not all rows give a size; the values are once, few, many and, for expanded clones, a class.

TRBV6-6,TRBJ2-7,-,TRBD2,CASRRAGAYEQYF,TGTGCCAGCAGGAGAGCGGGAGCCTACGAGCAGTACTTC
TRBV5-5,TRBJ2-4,-,-,CASSIRELAKNIQYF,TGTGCCAGCAGCATTAGGGAACTAGCCAAAAACATTCAGTACTTC
TRBV6-1,TRBJ1-4,once,-,CASSPTGLNEKLFF,TGTGCCAGCAGCCCGACAGGCCTAAATGAAAAACTGTTTTTT
TRBV9,TRBJ2-7,-,-,CASSVATGEGYEQYF,TGTGCCAGCAGCGTAGCGACAGGCGAGGGCTACGAGCAGTACTTC
TRBV5-4,TRBJ1-2,-,-,CASSLLGVGGYTF,TGTGCCAGCAGCTTGCTCGGGGTGGGTGGCTACACCTTC
TRBV6-5,TRBJ1-1,-,-,CASSYEGAGNTEAFF,TGTGCCAGCAGTTACGAAGGTGCGGGGAACACTGAAGCTTTCTTT
TRBV6-1,TRBJ1-1,-,-,CASSESLVTNTEAFF,TGTGCCAGCAGTGAGTCTTTAGTCACGAACACTGAAGCTTTCTTT
TRBV9,TRBJ2-3,-,TRBD2,CASSVVLAGPTDTQYF,TGTGCCAGCAGCGTAGTTCTAGCGGGACCCACAGATACGCAGTATTTT
TRBV4-1,TRBJ2-5,-,-,CASSGYQETQYF,TGCGCCAGCAGCGGGTACCAAGAGACCCAGTACTTC
TRBV6-5,TRBJ2-5,-,-,CASSKGPTSQETQYF,TGTGCCAGCAGCAAAGGACCGACTTCACAAGAGACCCAGTACTTC
TRBV13,TRBJ2-5,-,TRBD2,CASSSNLAEETQYF,TGTGCCAGCAGCTCTAATCTAGCGGAAGAGACCCAGTACTTC